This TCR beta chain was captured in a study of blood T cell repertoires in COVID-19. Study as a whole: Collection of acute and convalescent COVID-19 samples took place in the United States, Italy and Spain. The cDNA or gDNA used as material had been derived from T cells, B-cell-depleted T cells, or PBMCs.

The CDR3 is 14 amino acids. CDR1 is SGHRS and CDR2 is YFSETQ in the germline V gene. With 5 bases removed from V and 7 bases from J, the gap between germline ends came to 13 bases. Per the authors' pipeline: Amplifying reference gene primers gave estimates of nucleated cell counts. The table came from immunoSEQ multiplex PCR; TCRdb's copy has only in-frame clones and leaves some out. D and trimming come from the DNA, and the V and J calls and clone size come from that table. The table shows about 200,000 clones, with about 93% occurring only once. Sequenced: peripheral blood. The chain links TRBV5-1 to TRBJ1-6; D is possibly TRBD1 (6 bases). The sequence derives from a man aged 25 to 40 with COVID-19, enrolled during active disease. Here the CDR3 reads CASSLGQSNSPLHF. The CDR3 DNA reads TGCGCCAGCAGTCTCGGACAGTCGAATTCACCCCTCCACTTT. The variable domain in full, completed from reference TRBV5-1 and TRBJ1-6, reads KAGVTQTPRYLIKTRGQQVTLSCSPISGHRSVSWYQQTPGQGLQFLFEYFSETQRNKGNFPGRFSGRQFSNSRSEMNVSTLELGDSALYLCASSLGQSNSPLHFGNGTRLTVT.